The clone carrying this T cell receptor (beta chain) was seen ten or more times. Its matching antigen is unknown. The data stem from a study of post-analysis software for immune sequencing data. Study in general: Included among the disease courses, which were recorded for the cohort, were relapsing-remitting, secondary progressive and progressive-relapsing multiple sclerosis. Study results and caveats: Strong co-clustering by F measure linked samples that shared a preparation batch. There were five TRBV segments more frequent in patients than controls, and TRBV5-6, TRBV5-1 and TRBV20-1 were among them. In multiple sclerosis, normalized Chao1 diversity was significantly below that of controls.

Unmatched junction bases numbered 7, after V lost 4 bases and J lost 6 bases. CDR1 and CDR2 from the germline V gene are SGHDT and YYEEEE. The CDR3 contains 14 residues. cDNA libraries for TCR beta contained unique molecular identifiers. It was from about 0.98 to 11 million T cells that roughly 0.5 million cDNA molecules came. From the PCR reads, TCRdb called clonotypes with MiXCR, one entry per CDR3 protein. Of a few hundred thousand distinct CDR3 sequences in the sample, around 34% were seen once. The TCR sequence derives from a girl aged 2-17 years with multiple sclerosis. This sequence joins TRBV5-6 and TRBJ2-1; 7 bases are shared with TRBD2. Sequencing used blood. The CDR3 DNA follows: TGTGCCAGCAGCCGAGGACTAGTTGTCAATGAGCAGTTCTTC. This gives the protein CASSRGLVVNEQFF. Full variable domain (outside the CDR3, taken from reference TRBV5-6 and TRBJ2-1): DAGVTQSPTHLIKTRGQQVTLRCSPKSGHDTVSWYQQALGQGPQFIFQYYEEEERQRGNFPDRFSGHQFPNYSSELNVNALLLGDSALYLCASSRGLVVNEQFFGPGTRLTVL.